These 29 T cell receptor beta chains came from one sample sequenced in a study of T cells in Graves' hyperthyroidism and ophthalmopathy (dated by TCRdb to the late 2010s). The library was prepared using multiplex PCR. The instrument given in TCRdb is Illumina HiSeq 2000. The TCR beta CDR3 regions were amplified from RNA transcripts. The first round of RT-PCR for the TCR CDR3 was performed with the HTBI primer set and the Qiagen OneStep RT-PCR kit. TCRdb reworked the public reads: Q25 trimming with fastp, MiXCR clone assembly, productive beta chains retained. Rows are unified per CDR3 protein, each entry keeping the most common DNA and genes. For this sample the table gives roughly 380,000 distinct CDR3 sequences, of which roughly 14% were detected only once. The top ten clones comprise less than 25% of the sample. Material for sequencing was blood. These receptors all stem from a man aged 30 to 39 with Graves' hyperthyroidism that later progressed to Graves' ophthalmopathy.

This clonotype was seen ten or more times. CDR3 in amino acids: CASSFQGGKNIQYF. The CDR3 DNA reads as TGTGCCAGCAGTTTTCAGGGGGGCAAAAACATTCAGTACTTC. This chain connects TRBV12-3 or TRBV12-4 to TRBJ2-4; maybe TRBD1 (7 bases). V lost 3 bases, J lost 3 bases, and 9 bases lay in between. The CDR3 is made up of 14 amino acids.

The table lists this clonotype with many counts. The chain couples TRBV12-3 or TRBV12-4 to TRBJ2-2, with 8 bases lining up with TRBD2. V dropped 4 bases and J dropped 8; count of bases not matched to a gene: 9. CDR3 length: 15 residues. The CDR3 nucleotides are TGTGCCAGCAGTTCTATCGGGGGGGCCACGGGGGAGCTGTTTTTT. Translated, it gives CASSSIGGATGELFF.

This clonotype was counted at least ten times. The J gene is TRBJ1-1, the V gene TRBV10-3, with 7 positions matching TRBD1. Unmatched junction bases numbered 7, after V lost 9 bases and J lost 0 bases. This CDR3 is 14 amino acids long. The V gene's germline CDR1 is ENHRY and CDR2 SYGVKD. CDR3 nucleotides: TGTGCCATTGCTTTGGGACAGTTGAACACTGAAGCTTTCTTT. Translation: CAIALGQLNTEAFF.

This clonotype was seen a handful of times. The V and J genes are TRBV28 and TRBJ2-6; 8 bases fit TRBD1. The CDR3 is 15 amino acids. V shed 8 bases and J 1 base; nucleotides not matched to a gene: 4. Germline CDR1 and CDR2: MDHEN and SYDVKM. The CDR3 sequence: CASGGTGSGANVLTF. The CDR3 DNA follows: TGTGCCAGCGGAGGGACAGGATCTGGGGCCAACGTCCTGACTTTC.

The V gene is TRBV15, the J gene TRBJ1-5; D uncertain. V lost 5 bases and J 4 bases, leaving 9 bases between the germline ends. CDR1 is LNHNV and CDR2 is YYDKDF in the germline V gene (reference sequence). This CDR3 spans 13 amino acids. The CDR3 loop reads CATSSKVNQPQHF. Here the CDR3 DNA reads TGTGCCACCAGCTCAAAGGTAAATCAGCCCCAGCATTTT.

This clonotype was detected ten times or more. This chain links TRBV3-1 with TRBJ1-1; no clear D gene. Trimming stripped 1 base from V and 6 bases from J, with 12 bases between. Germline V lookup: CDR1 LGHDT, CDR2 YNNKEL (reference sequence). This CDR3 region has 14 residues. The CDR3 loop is CASSQGAGGSEAFF. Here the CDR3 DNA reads TGTGCCAGCAGCCAAGGGGCAGGTGGTTCTGAAGCTTTCTTT.

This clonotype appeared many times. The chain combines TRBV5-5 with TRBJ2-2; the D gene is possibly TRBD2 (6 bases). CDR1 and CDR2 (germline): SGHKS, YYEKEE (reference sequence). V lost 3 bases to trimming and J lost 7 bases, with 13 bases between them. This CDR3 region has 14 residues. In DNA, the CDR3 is TGTGCCAGCAGCTACGGGACTGTTGGCGGGGAGCTGTTTTTT. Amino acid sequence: CASSYGTVGGELFF.

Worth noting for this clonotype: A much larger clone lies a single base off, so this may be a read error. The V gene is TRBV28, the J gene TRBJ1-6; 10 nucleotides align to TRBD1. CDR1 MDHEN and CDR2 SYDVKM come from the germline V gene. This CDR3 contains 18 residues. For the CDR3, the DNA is TGTACCAGCAGTACCCCTCCGGGACAGGGGACATCGGATTCACCCCTCCACTTT. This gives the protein CTSSTPPGQGTSDSPLHF.

CDR3 DNA sequence: TGTGCCAGCAGTGATAGTGGGGACAGGGATGGAAACACCATATATTTT. As protein: CASSDSGDRDGNTIYF. The chain links TRBV2 to TRBJ1-3; 9 nucleotides line up with TRBD1. Germline V lookup: CDR1 SNHLY, CDR2 FYNNEI. The CDR3 extends over 16 amino acids. Losses at the gene ends were 3 bases for V and 3 bases for J; bases not matched to a gene: 6.

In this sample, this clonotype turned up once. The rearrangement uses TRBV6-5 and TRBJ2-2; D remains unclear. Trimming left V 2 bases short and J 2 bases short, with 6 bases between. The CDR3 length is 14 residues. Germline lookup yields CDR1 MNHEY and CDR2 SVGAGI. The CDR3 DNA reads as TGTGCCAGCAGTTACAGGCTAAACACCGGGGAGCTGTTTTTT. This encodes CASSYRLNTGELFF.

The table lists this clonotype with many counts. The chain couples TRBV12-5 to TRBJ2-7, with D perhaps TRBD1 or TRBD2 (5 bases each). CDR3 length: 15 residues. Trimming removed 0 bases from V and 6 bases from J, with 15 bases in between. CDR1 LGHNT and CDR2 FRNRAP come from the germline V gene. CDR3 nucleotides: TGTGCTAGTGGTTTGGTACTTGGGGACCCGGGCGAGCAGTACTTC. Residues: CASGLVLGDPGEQYF.

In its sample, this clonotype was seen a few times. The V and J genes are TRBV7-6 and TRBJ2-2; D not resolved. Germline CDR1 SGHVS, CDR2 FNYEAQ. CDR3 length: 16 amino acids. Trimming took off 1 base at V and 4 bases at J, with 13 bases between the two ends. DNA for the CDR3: TGTGCCAGCAGCTTAGATGGGCGGCCGGGCACCGGGGAGCTGTTTTTT. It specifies CASSLDGRPGTGELFF.

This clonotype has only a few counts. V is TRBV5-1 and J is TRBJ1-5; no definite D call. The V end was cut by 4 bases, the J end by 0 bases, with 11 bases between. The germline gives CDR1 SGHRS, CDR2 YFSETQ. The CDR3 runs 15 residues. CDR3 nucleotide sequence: TGCGCCAGCAGCGAGAATGGGGATAGCAATCAGCCCCAGCATTTT. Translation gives CASSENGDSNQPQHF.

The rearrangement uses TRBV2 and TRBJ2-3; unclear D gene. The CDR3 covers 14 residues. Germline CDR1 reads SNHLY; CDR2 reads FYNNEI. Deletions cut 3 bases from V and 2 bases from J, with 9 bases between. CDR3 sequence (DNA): TGTGCCAGCAGTGATGGGGAAGACACAGATACGCAGTATTTT. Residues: CASSDGEDTDTQYF.

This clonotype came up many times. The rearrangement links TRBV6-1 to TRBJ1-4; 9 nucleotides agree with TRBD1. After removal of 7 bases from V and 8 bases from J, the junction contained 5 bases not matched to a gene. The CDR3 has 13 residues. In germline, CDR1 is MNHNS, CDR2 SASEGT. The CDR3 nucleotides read TGTGCCAGCATACAGGGGGCGAGGGAAAAACTGTTTTTT. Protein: CASIQGAREKLFF.

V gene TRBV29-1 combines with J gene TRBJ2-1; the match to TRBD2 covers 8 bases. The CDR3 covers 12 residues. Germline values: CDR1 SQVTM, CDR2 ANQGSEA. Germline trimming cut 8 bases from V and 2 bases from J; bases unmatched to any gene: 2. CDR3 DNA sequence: TGCAGCCCCGGGGGGGCCTACAATGAGCAGTTCTTC. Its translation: CSPGGAYNEQFF.

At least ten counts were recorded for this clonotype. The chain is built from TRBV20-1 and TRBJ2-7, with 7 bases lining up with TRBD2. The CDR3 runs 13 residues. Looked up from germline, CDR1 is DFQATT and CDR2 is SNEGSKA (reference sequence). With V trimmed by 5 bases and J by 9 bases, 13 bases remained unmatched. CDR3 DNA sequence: TGCAGTGCTTTATTAGGACGGCCGGGGGGGCAGTACTTC. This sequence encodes CSALLGRPGGQYF.

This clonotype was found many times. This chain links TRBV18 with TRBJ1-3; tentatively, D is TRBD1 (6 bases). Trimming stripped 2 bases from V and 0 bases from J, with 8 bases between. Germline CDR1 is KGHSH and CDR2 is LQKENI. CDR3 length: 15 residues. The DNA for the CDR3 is TGTGCCAGCTCACCAGGACAGTCCTCTGGAAACACCATATATTTT. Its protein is CASSPGQSSGNTIYF. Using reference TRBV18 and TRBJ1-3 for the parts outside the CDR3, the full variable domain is NAGVMQNPRHLVRRRGQEARLRCSPMKGHSHVYWYRQLPEEGLKFMVYLQKENIIDESGMPKERFSAEFPKEGPSILRIQQVVRGDSAAYFCASSPGQSSGNTIYFGEGSWLTVV.

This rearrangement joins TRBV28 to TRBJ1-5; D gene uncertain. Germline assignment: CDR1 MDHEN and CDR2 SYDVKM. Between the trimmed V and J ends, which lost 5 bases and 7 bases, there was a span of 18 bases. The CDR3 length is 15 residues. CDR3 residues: CASSPPRAVGQPQHF. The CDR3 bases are TGTGCCAGCAGTCCCCCGCGGGCAGTGGGGCAGCCCCAGCATTTT.

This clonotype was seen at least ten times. The CDR3 sequence is CASSFTGGLGNQPQHF. The CDR3 DNA sequence: TGTGCCAGCAGCTTTACTGGCGGTTTAGGCAATCAGCCCCAGCATTTT. The chain couples TRBV7-8 to TRBJ1-5; no clear D. Germline values: CDR1 SGHVS, CDR2 FQNEAQ. The CDR3 length is 16 residues. The V end was cut by 3 bases, the J end by 2 bases, with 14 bases between.

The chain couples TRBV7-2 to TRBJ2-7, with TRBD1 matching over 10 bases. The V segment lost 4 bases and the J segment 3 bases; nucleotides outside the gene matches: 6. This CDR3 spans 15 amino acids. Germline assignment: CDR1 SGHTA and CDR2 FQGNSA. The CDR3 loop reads CASSSGTGANYEQYF. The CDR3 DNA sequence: TGTGCCAGCAGCTCCGGGACAGGGGCTAACTACGAGCAGTACTTC.

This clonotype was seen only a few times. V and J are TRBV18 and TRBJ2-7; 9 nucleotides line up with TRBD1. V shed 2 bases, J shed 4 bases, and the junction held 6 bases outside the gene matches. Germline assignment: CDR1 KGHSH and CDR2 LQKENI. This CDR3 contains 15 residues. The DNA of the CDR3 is TGTGCCAGCTCACCAGGACAGGGGAAAAGGTACGAGCAGTACTTC. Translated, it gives CASSPGQGKRYEQYF.

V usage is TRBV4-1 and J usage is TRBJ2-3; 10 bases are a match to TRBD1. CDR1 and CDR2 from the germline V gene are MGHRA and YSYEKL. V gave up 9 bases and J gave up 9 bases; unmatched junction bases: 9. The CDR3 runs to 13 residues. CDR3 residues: CASTAQGQGTQYF. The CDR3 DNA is TGCGCCAGTACGGCACAGGGACAGGGGACGCAGTATTTT.

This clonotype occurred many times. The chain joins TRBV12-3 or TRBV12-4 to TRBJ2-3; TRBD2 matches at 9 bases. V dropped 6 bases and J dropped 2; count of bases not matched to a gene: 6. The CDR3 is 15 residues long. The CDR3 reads CASSSSGGLTDTQYF. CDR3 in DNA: TGTGCCAGCAGCTCGAGCGGGGGGCTCACAGATACGCAGTATTTT.

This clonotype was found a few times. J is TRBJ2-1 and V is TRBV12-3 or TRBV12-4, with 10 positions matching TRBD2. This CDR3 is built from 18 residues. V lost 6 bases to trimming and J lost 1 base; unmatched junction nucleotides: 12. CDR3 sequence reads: CASSTGSSGGWSYNEQFF. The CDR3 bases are TGTGCCAGCAGCACCGGGTCTAGCGGGGGCTGGTCCTACAATGAGCAGTTCTTC.

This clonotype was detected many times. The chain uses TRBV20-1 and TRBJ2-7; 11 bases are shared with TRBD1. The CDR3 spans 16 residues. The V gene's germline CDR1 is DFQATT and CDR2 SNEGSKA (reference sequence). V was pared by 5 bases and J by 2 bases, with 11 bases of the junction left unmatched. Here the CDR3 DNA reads TGCAGTGCTCAAAAATTTCCGGGACAGGGGGCCTACGAGCAGTACTTC. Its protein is CSAQKFPGQGAYEQYF.

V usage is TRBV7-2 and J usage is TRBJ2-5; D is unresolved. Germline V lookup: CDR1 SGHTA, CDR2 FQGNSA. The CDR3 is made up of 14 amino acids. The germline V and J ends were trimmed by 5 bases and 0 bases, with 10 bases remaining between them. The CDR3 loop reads CASSLSDYQETQYF. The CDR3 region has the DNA TGTGCCAGCAGCCTATCCGATTACCAAGAGACCCAGTACTTC.

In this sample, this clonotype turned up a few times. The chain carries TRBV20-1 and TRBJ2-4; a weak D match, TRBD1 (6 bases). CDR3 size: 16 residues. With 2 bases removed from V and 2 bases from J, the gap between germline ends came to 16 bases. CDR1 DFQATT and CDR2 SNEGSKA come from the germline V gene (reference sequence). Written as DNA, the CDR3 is TGCAGTGCTAGACGCTCAGGACAGACCTCCAAAAACATTCAGTACTTC. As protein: CSARRSGQTSKNIQYF.

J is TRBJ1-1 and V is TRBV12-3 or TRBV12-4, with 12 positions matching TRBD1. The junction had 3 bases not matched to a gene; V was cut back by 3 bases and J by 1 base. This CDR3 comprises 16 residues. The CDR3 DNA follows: TGTGCCAGCAGTTTCGGGACAGGGGGCGGGAACACTGAAGCTTTCTTT. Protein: CASSFGTGGGNTEAFF.